The 12 T cell receptor beta chains reported below all come from one sample, sequenced in a study of graft-versus-host responses after intestinal transplantation. The table came from immunoSEQ multiplex PCR; TCRdb's copy has only in-frame clones and leaves some out. This table has under 100,000 clones, 85% to 95% appearing once. These receptors are not linked to any known antigen. Sample: unstimulated CD8+ T cells sorted from spleen or lymph node cells, taken before transplant. The receptors here all came from a human donor who was the organ donor for an intestinal transplant.

This clone was picked up one time. This chain links TRBV7-6 with TRBJ2-2; 15 positions match TRBD2. Germline V gene data show CDR1 as SGHVS and CDR2 as FNYEAQ. The CDR3 runs to 19 residues. V shed 5 bases, J shed 7 bases, and the junction held 14 bases outside the gene matches. CDR3 loop: CASSRWARTSGGEVGELFF. The CDR3 DNA follows: TGTGCCAGCAGCCGTTGGGCACGGACTAGCGGGGGGGAAGTCGGGGAGCTGTTTTTT. The full variable domain, with the rest looked up from reference TRBV7-6 and TRBJ2-2, is GAGVSQSPRYKVTKRGQDVALRCDPISGHVSLYWYRQALGQGPEFLTYFNYEAQQDKSGLPNDRFSAERPEGSISTLTIQRTEQRDSAMYRCASSRWARTSGGEVGELFFGEGSRLTVL.

This chain joins TRBV11-2 and TRBJ2-7; D perhaps matches TRBD1 (6 bases). V gave up 4 bases and J gave up 2 bases, with 9 bases separating them. Germline V gives CDR1 SGHAT, CDR2 FQNNGV. The CDR3 length is 13 residues. CDR3 nucleotides: TGTGCCAGCAGCTCAGGGGCTACCTACGAGCAGTACTTC. Protein sequence: CASSSGATYEQYF.

This chain connects TRBV5-4 to TRBJ2-7, with 10 bases that match TRBD1. Trimming removed 4 bases from V and 5 bases from J; junction bases left unmatched: 9. This CDR3 comprises 15 residues. Germline CDR1 SGHNT, CDR2 YYREEE (reference sequence). CDR3 in amino acids: CASSPRDRGKNEQYF. Written as DNA, the CDR3 is TGTGCCAGCAGCCCCCGGGACAGGGGAAAAAACGAGCAGTACTTC. Full variable domain (missing parts from reference TRBV5-4 and TRBJ2-7): ETGVTQSPTHLIKTRGQQVTLRCSSQSGHNTVSWYQQALGQGPQFIFQYYREEENGRGNFPPRFSGLQFPNYSSELNVNALELDDSALYLCASSPRDRGKNEQYFGPGTRLTVT.

The genes are TRBV28 and TRBJ2-1; TRBD2 matches 8 bases. Germline CDR1 is MDHEN and CDR2 is SYDVKM. With 2 bases clipped from V and 7 bases from J, the junction kept 10 bases outside the gene matches. The CDR3 has 16 amino acids. The CDR3 protein is CASSLTSGGVLNEQFF. DNA for the CDR3: TGTGCCAGCAGTTTAACAAGCGGGGGCGTTTTGAATGAGCAGTTCTTC.

The chain recombines TRBV7-8 with TRBJ1-2; D remains unclear. CDR1 is SGHVS and CDR2 is FQNEAQ in the germline V gene. The CDR3 has 14 amino acids. Trimming took off 0 bases at V and 6 bases at J, with 11 bases between the two ends. CDR3 residues: CASSLAVAGDGYTF. CDR3 coding DNA: TGTGCCAGCAGCTTAGCGGTCGCAGGCGATGGCTACACCTTC.

The chain links TRBV7-9 to TRBJ2-1; perhaps TRBD1 as D (7 bases). Germline V gene data show CDR1 as SEHNR and CDR2 as FQNEAQ (reference sequence). V was cut by 1 base and J by 8 bases, with 12 bases left in between. The CDR3 runs to 14 residues. CDR3 DNA: TGTGCCAGCAGCTTAGTAGGAGGGGGCTATGAGCAGTTCTTC. It translates to CASSLVGGGYEQFF.

The chain combines TRBV2 with TRBJ2-2; D might be TRBD1 (5 bases). CDR1 and CDR2 (germline): SNHLY, FYNNEI. The CDR3 runs 15 residues. Trimming cost V 6 bases and J 2 bases, with 13 bases left between them. The DNA for the CDR3 is TGTGCCAGCAGCTTCAGGGTGGTAAACACCGGGGAGCTGTTTTTT. Encoded protein: CASSFRVVNTGELFF.

This chain connects TRBV9 to TRBJ2-7, with 7 bases identical to TRBD1. Germline V gene lookup returns CDR1 SGDLS and CDR2 YYNGEE. The trim removed 0 bases at V and 1 base at J, leaving 7 bases unmatched. The CDR3 length is 16 residues. The CDR3 DNA reads TGTGCCAGCAGCGTAGGGGGACAGCCTGAGTCCTACGAGCAGTACTTC. Translating gives CASSVGGQPESYEQYF.

The chain uses TRBV12-5 and TRBJ1-2; 12 bases line up with TRBD1. After removal of 4 bases from V and 1 base from J, the junction contained 7 bases not matched to a gene. The CDR3 is 17 amino acids. The germline V gene encodes CDR1 LGHNT and CDR2 FRNRAP. The CDR3 DNA is TGTGCTAGTGGTTCTCCGGGACAGGGGGCTCTTAACTATGGCTACACCTTC. It yields the protein CASGSPGQGALNYGYTF.

The chain combines TRBV9 with TRBJ1-5; 9 positions agree with TRBD1. V shed 3 bases and J 6 bases; nucleotides not matched to a gene: 1. The CDR3 is made up of 13 amino acids. Germline CDR1 reads SGDLS; CDR2 reads YYNGEE. CDR3 sequence: CASSGGQGQPQHF. The CDR3 DNA sequence: TGTGCCAGCAGCGGGGGACAGGGTCAGCCCCAGCATTTT.

This chain joins TRBV4-1 and TRBJ1-5; D gene ambiguous. V lost 1 base to trimming and J lost 5 bases, with 12 bases between them. Germline V CDR1 and CDR2: MGHRA, YSYEKL. The CDR3 spans 15 residues. CDR3 DNA: TGCGCCAGCAGCCAAGTGCGGGAGGTTGATCAGCCCCAGCATTTT. Protein product: CASSQVREVDQPQHF.

This clone has only a few counts. This chain uses TRBV18 with TRBJ2-2; no clear D. V gave up 5 bases and J gave up 3 bases, with 7 bases separating them. The CDR3 loop spans 13 amino acids. Germline values: CDR1 KGHSH, CDR2 LQKENI. CDR3 sequence reads: CASSSEDTGELFF. The CDR3 nucleotides are TGTGCCAGCTCATCAGAGGACACCGGGGAGCTGTTTTTT.